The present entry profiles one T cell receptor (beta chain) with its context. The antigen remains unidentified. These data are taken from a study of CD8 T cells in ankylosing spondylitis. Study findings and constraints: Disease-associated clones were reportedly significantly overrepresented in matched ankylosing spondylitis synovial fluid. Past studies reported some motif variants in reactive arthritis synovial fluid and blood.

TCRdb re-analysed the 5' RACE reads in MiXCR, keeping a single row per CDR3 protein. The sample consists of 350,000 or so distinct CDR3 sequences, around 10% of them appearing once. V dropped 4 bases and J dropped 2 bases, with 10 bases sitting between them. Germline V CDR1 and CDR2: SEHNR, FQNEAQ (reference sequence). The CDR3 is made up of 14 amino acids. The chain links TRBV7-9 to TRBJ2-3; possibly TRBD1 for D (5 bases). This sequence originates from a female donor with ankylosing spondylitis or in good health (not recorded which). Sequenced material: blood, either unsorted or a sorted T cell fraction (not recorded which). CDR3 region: CASSSTGYTDTQYF. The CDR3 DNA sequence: TGTGCCAGCAGCTCCACAGGCTACACAGATACGCAGTATTTT.